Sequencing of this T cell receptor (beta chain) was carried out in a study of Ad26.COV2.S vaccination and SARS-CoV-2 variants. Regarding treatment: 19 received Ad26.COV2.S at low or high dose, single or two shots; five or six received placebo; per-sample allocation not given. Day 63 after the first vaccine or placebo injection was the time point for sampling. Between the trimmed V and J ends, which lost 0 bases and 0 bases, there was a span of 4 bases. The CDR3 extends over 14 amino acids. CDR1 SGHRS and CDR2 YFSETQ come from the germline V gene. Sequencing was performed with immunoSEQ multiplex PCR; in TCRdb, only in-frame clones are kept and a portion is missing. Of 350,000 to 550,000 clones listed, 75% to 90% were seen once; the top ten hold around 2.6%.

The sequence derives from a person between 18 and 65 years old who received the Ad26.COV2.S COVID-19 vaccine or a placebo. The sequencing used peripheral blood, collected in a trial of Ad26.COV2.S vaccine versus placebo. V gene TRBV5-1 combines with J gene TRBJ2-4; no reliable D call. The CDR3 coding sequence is TGCGCCAGCAGCTTGGACATAGCCAAAAACATTCAGTACTTC. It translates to CASSLDIAKNIQYF.